A selection of T cell receptor beta chains follows, all from one sample in a study of blood T cells in healthy people across ages. Using its own MiXCR run on the 5' RACE reads, TCRdb lists one record per CDR3 protein. The table has hundreds of thousands of distinct CDR3 sequences, 22% seen once. The sequencing input was blood. The receptor set was obtained from a man in his 70s in good health. CDR3s include the opening cysteine and the closing phenylalanine or tryptophan. Fields, in order: V gene, J gene, clone size, D gene, CDR3 protein, CDR3 DNA. The D gene is left open where the match is weak. Clone size, where shown, is once, few, many, or a class for clones that have expanded.

v_call: TRBV14
j_call: TRBJ2-5
clone_size: NA
d_call: NA
cdr3_aa: CASSQLGWYQETQYF
cdr3_nt: TGTGCCAGCAGCCAATTGGGGTGGTACCAAGAGACCCAGTACTTC

v_call: TRBV20-1
j_call: TRBJ2-1
clone_size: few
d_call: TRBD2
cdr3_aa: CSARVSGGANEQFF
cdr3_nt: TGCAGTGCTAGGGTGAGCGGGGGGGCCAATGAGCAGTTCTTC

v_call: TRBV7-9
j_call: TRBJ2-4
clone_size: many
d_call: TRBD2
cdr3_aa: CASSLAGGRGTKNIQYF
cdr3_nt: TGTGCCAGCAGCTTAGCAGGCGGGAGAGGTACCAAAAACATTCAGTACTTC

v_call: TRBV20-1
j_call: TRBJ2-1
clone_size: NA
d_call: NA
cdr3_aa: CSARDRGSAAYNEQFF
cdr3_nt: TGCAGTGCTAGAGATCGGGGATCAGCCGCATACAATGAGCAGTTCTTC

v_call: TRBV3-1
j_call: TRBJ1-2
clone_size: NA
d_call: NA
cdr3_aa: CASSRTAPGYGYTF
cdr3_nt: TGTGCCAGCAGCCGGACAGCACCTGGTTATGGCTACACCTTC

v_call: TRBV24-1
j_call: TRBJ1-2
clone_size: NA
d_call: NA
cdr3_aa: CATSGKGHYGYTF
cdr3_nt: TGTGCCACCAGTGGGAAGGGGCACTATGGCTACACCTTC

v_call: TRBV20-1
j_call: TRBJ2-1
clone_size: few
d_call: NA
cdr3_aa: CSASPQTASSYNEQFF
cdr3_nt: TGCAGTGCTAGTCCACAGACTGCTAGCTCCTACAATGAGCAGTTCTTC

v_call: TRBV27
j_call: TRBJ2-1
clone_size: NA
d_call: TRBD2
cdr3_aa: CASSLDLAGGYNEQFF
cdr3_nt: TGTGCCAGCAGTCTCGACCTAGCGGGGGGCTACAATGAGCAGTTCTTC

v_call: TRBV6-6
j_call: TRBJ2-4
clone_size: few
d_call: NA
cdr3_aa: CASSYSRDIQYF
cdr3_nt: TGTGCCAGCAGTTACTCGAGGGACATTCAGTACTTC

v_call: TRBV4-1
j_call: TRBJ1-4
clone_size: NA
d_call: TRBD1
cdr3_aa: CASSKGQGVETNEKLFF
cdr3_nt: TGCGCCAGCAGCAAAGGACAGGGGGTTGAAACTAATGAAAAACTGTTTTTT

v_call: TRBV6-5
j_call: TRBJ2-3
clone_size: once
d_call: NA
cdr3_aa: CASSYSETDAQYF
cdr3_nt: TGTGCCAGCAGTTACTCAGAAACAGATGCGCAGTATTTT

v_call: TRBV20-1
j_call: TRBJ2-3
clone_size: few
d_call: TRBD1
cdr3_aa: CSPWTGGDDTQYF
cdr3_nt: TGCAGTCCCTGGACAGGGGGCGATGATACGCAGTATTTT

v_call: TRBV5-1
j_call: TRBJ2-7
clone_size: NA
d_call: TRBD1
cdr3_aa: CASSSWGQDSYEQYF
cdr3_nt: TGCGCCAGCAGCTCCTGGGGACAGGACTCCTACGAGCAGTACTTC

v_call: TRBV7-6
j_call: TRBJ2-3
clone_size: NA
d_call: TRBD2
cdr3_aa: CASSLVPAGGSTDTQYF
cdr3_nt: TGTGCCAGCAGCTTAGTTCCAGCGGGGGGCTCCACAGATACGCAGTATTTT

v_call: TRBV12-3/TRBV12-4
j_call: TRBJ2-2
clone_size: few
d_call: TRBD2
cdr3_aa: CASSLTSGSPGELFF
cdr3_nt: TGTGCCAGCAGTTTAACTAGCGGGAGCCCCGGGGAGCTGTTTTTT

v_call: TRBV29-1
j_call: TRBJ2-3
clone_size: NA
d_call: NA
cdr3_aa: CSVRAGTGDTDTQYF
cdr3_nt: TGCAGCGTCCGTGCCGGGACGGGAGACACAGATACGCAGTATTTT

v_call: TRBV7-2
j_call: TRBJ2-2
clone_size: NA
d_call: TRBD1
cdr3_aa: CASSMDRSKLFF
cdr3_nt: TGTGCCAGCAGCATGGACAGGAGCAAGCTGTTTTTT

v_call: TRBV5-6
j_call: TRBJ2-1
clone_size: few
d_call: NA
cdr3_aa: CASSKGGRVYNEQFF
cdr3_nt: TGTGCCAGCAGTAAAGGGGGTAGGGTCTACAATGAGCAGTTCTTC

v_call: TRBV4-1
j_call: TRBJ1-2
clone_size: NA
d_call: TRBD1
cdr3_aa: CASSHHPKGTGDYGYTF
cdr3_nt: TGCGCCAGCAGCCACCATCCCAAAGGGACAGGAGACTATGGCTACACCTTC

v_call: TRBV2
j_call: TRBJ1-2
clone_size: few
d_call: NA
cdr3_aa: CASSEQGWCGYTF
cdr3_nt: TGTGCCAGCAGTGAACAGGGTTGGTGTGGCTACACCTTC

v_call: TRBV12-3/TRBV12-4
j_call: TRBJ2-3
clone_size: few
d_call: NA
cdr3_aa: CASTSVIPGDTQYF
cdr3_nt: TGTGCCAGCACTTCTGTGATCCCGGGGGATACGCAGTATTTT

v_call: TRBV20-1
j_call: TRBJ2-7
clone_size: few
d_call: TRBD1
cdr3_aa: CSKKRTGTYEQYF
cdr3_nt: TGCAGTAAAAAGCGGACAGGAACCTACGAGCAGTACTTC

v_call: TRBV12-3/TRBV12-4
j_call: TRBJ1-3
clone_size: NA
d_call: NA
cdr3_aa: CASSSQDGGPYSGNTIYF
cdr3_nt: TGTGCCAGCAGTTCACAAGACGGGGGCCCCTACTCTGGAAACACCATATATTTT

v_call: TRBV10-1
j_call: TRBJ2-3
clone_size: many
d_call: TRBD2
cdr3_aa: CASSDAGVADTQYF
cdr3_nt: TGCGCCAGCAGTGACGCGGGGGTGGCAGATACGCAGTATTTT

v_call: TRBV20-1
j_call: TRBJ2-1
clone_size: few
d_call: TRBD2
cdr3_aa: CSARGGGLAGGPKGHNEQFF
cdr3_nt: TGCAGTGCTAGAGGTGGCGGACTAGCGGGAGGGCCAAAGGGTCACAATGAGCAGTTCTTC

v_call: TRBV7-8
j_call: TRBJ2-7
clone_size: NA
d_call: TRBD1
cdr3_aa: CASSQQGAEAYEQYF
cdr3_nt: TGTGCCAGCAGCCAACAGGGGGCCGAGGCCTACGAGCAGTACTTC

v_call: TRBV29-1
j_call: TRBJ2-1
clone_size: few
d_call: NA
cdr3_aa: CSVDPRGDNEQFF
cdr3_nt: TGCAGCGTCGACCCTAGAGGGGACAATGAGCAGTTCTTC

v_call: TRBV20-1
j_call: TRBJ2-7
clone_size: NA
d_call: TRBD2
cdr3_aa: CSARDRGGLSYEQYF
cdr3_nt: TGCAGTGCTAGAGATCGGGGGGGTCTCTCCTACGAGCAGTACTTC

v_call: TRBV2
j_call: TRBJ2-7
clone_size: few
d_call: TRBD2
cdr3_aa: CASAVGGISYEQYF
cdr3_nt: TGTGCCAGCGCGGTCGGGGGGATCTCCTACGAGCAGTACTTC

v_call: TRBV6-4
j_call: TRBJ1-1
clone_size: NA
d_call: NA
cdr3_aa: CASSDAFGELVFF
cdr3_nt: TGTGCCAGCAGTGACGCTTTCGGGGAACTGGTTTTCTTT

v_call: TRBV11-2
j_call: TRBJ2-3
clone_size: few
d_call: TRBD1
cdr3_aa: CASSLDVWTGVSDTQYF
cdr3_nt: TGTGCCAGCAGCTTAGACGTTTGGACAGGGGTTTCAGATACGCAGTATTTT

v_call: TRBV2
j_call: TRBJ1-3
clone_size: few
d_call: NA
cdr3_aa: CASSEGVLSGNTIYF
cdr3_nt: TGTGCCAGCAGTGAGGGGGTGCTATCTGGAAACACCATATATTTT

v_call: TRBV12-3/TRBV12-4
j_call: TRBJ2-5
clone_size: NA
d_call: TRBD2
cdr3_aa: CASSPLREQYF
cdr3_nt: TGTGCCAGCAGTCCCTTGCGGGAGCAGTACTTC

v_call: TRBV20-1
j_call: TRBJ1-5
clone_size: few
d_call: NA
cdr3_aa: CSAGEQGSPQHF
cdr3_nt: TGCAGTGCTGGAGAACAGGGATCGCCCCAGCATTTT

v_call: TRBV6-6
j_call: TRBJ1-2
clone_size: NA
d_call: NA
cdr3_aa: CASSYGETYGYTF
cdr3_nt: TGTGCCAGCAGTTACGGGGAAACCTATGGCTACACCTTC

v_call: TRBV28
j_call: TRBJ2-7
clone_size: few
d_call: TRBD1
cdr3_aa: CASSTIGQGDYEQYF
cdr3_nt: TGTGCCAGCAGTACCATAGGACAGGGCGATTACGAGCAGTACTTC

v_call: TRBV7-9
j_call: TRBJ2-5
clone_size: NA
d_call: TRBD1
cdr3_aa: CASSPGGRSETQYF
cdr3_nt: TGTGCCAGCAGCCCAGGGGGCCGTTCAGAGACCCAGTACTTC

v_call: TRBV11-2
j_call: TRBJ2-1
clone_size: few
d_call: NA
cdr3_aa: CASSLGRAEQFF
cdr3_nt: TGTGCCAGCAGCTTAGGGCGGGCTGAGCAGTTCTTC

v_call: TRBV19
j_call: TRBJ1-2
clone_size: few
d_call: TRBD1
cdr3_aa: CASSIRDRGWDGYTF
cdr3_nt: TGTGCCAGTAGCATCCGGGACAGGGGTTGGGATGGCTACACCTTC

v_call: TRBV20-1
j_call: TRBJ2-3
clone_size: few
d_call: TRBD2
cdr3_aa: CSARGGGGAGTQYF
cdr3_nt: TGCAGTGCTCGCGGGGGCGGGGGGGCCGGTACGCAGTATTTT

v_call: TRBV5-6
j_call: TRBJ1-2
clone_size: NA
d_call: NA
cdr3_aa: CASSLDRAYNYGYTF
cdr3_nt: TGTGCCAGCAGCTTGGACAGGGCGTATAACTATGGCTACACCTTC

v_call: TRBV7-2
j_call: TRBJ2-5
clone_size: few
d_call: NA
cdr3_aa: CASSMDTPQTQYF
cdr3_nt: TGTGCCAGCAGCATGGACACCCCGCAGACCCAGTACTTC

v_call: TRBV11-1
j_call: TRBJ1-1
clone_size: few
d_call: NA
cdr3_aa: CASSPWGGSATEAFF
cdr3_nt: TGTGCCAGCAGCCCATGGGGCGGTAGTGCCACTGAAGCTTTCTTT

v_call: TRBV5-1
j_call: TRBJ2-7
clone_size: many
d_call: NA
cdr3_aa: CASSLQVSSYEQYF
cdr3_nt: TGCGCCAGCAGCTTACAGGTGAGCTCCTACGAGCAGTACTTC

v_call: TRBV30
j_call: TRBJ2-2
clone_size: NA
d_call: TRBD2
cdr3_aa: CAWNRGLAGATGELFF
cdr3_nt: TGTGCCTGGAACCGGGGACTAGCGGGAGCTACCGGGGAGCTGTTTTTT

v_call: TRBV20-1
j_call: TRBJ1-4
clone_size: NA
d_call: NA
cdr3_aa: CSALFLGNEKLFF
cdr3_nt: TGCAGTGCCCTGTTCCTGGGTAATGAAAAACTGTTTTTT